The clone carrying this T cell receptor beta chain was detected many times. These data come from a study of T-cell reconstitution after alpha-beta-depleted transplantation in children. V was clipped by 1 base and J by 4 bases, with 12 bases between them. The CDR3 is 15 residues long. Preparation of the TCRbeta library was carried out with unique molecular identifiers. From the PCR reads, TCRdb called clonotypes with MiXCR, one entry per CDR3 protein. Of around 680,000 distinct CDR3 sequences listed, approximately 17% are singletons. This sequence joins TRBV12-3 or TRBV12-4 and TRBJ2-3; maybe TRBD1 (6 bases). The receptor's source is a human donor who donated a stem cell graft to a child with acute myeloid leukemia. Sequences were derived from PBMCs from the stem cell graft donor, sampled from the stem cell graft. The chain's CDR3 is CASSLGGRGADTQYF. The CDR3 DNA reads as TGTGCCAGCAGTTTAGGGGGGCGAGGTGCAGATACGCAGTATTTT.